The 10 T cell receptor beta chains below all came from one sample that was sequenced in a study of T cells in Graves' hyperthyroidism and ophthalmopathy (dated by TCRdb to the late 2010s). Libraries were constructed by multiplex PCR. The sequencing machine was an Illumina HiSeq 2000. Amplification of TCR beta CDR3 regions was carried out from RNA transcripts. The first round of RT-PCR for the TCR CDR3 was performed with the HTBI primer set and the Qiagen OneStep RT-PCR kit. In TCRdb, the public reads were trimmed at Q25 with fastp and aligned with MiXCR, with productive beta chains retained. Rows matching on CDR3 protein sequence are summarized as one entry with the most common DNA and genes. The sample table holds some 320,000 distinct CDR3 sequences, of which roughly an eighth were seen once. Almost 35% of the sample goes to the ten largest clones. Sequences were obtained from blood. These receptors were taken from a woman aged 40 to 55 with Graves' ophthalmopathy.

The rearrangement uses TRBV7-2 and TRBJ2-1, with TRBD1 identical over 7 bases. The CDR3 spans 12 residues. CDR1 is SGHTA, CDR2 FQGNSA, per germline. With V trimmed by 5 bases and J by 7 bases, 2 bases remained unmatched. The DNA for the CDR3 is TGTGCCAGCAGCGGGACAGAAAATGAGCAGTTCTTC. Its protein product is CASSGTENEQFF.

The chain recombines TRBV28 with TRBJ2-7; 7 bases map to TRBD2. Germline values: CDR1 MDHEN, CDR2 SYDVKM. The trim removed 2 bases at V and 2 bases at J, leaving 6 bases unmatched. This CDR3 has 15 amino acids. CDR3 sequence reads: CASSLTPSGAYEQYF. For the CDR3, the DNA is TGTGCCAGCAGTTTAACCCCTAGCGGAGCCTACGAGCAGTACTTC.

The count of this clonotype is one. V usage is TRBV19 and J usage is TRBJ2-2; 11 bases are a match to TRBD2. The CDR3 consists of 16 residues. CDR1 is LNHDA and CDR2 is SQIVND in the germline V gene (reference sequence). V lost 1 base to trimming and J lost 5 bases; unmatched junction nucleotides: 3. CDR3 loop: CASSIVWTSGTGELFF. The CDR3, as DNA: TGTGCCAGTAGTATAGTATGGACTAGCGGGACCGGGGAGCTGTTTTTT.

This clonotype was recorded many times. This sequence joins TRBV6-2 or TRBV6-3 and TRBJ1-2, with D unclear. The ends were cut back, 0 bases at V and 6 bases at J, with 17 bases in the middle. Germline V gene sequence: CDR1 MNHEY, CDR2 SVGEGT. CDR3 length: 16 residues. CDR3 protein: CASSYSTRAHKDGYTF. CDR3 nucleotide sequence: TGTGCCAGCAGTTACTCGACGAGGGCGCATAAGGATGGCTACACCTTC.

This clonotype was counted at least ten times. The chain recombines TRBV27 with TRBJ2-1; 10 nucleotides agree with TRBD2. After removal of 6 bases from V and 0 bases from J, the junction contained 2 bases not matched to a gene. From germline, CDR1 is MNHEY and CDR2 SMNVEV (reference sequence). The CDR3 has 15 residues. CDR3 coding DNA: TGTGCCAGCAGGCCTAGCGGGAGCTCCTACAATGAGCAGTTCTTC. Its translation: CASRPSGSSYNEQFF.

The chain has TRBV5-6 and TRBJ1-2, with a tentative D call TRBD1 (5 bases). Germline V lookup: CDR1 SGHDT, CDR2 YYEEEE. This CDR3 has 14 residues. Trimming left V 2 bases short and J 7 bases short, with 15 bases between. The CDR3 loop reads CASSFSQGWPGYTF. DNA of the CDR3: TGTGCCAGCAGCTTTTCCCAGGGATGGCCTGGCTACACCTTC.

This clonotype was seen once. The rearrangement uses TRBV7-9 and TRBJ2-4, with D uncertain. In germline, CDR1 is SEHNR, CDR2 FQNEAQ (reference sequence). The CDR3 is 15 residues long. Trimming took 0 bases from V and 6 from J, leaving 12 bases between them. In DNA, the CDR3 is TGTGCCAGCAGCTTAGCGATAGGGCCGAGAAACATTCAGTACTTC. As protein: CASSLAIGPRNIQYF.

The J gene is TRBJ2-1, the V gene TRBV6-2 or TRBV6-3, with 12 bases fitting TRBD2. The CDR3 contains 15 residues. Germline V lookup: CDR1 MNHEY, CDR2 SVGEGT. Losses at the gene ends were 7 bases for V and 7 bases for J; bases not matched to a gene: 8. The CDR3 loop reads CASKGRLAGENEQFF. CDR3 nucleotides: TGTGCCAGCAAAGGACGACTAGCGGGAGAGAATGAGCAGTTCTTC.

This clonotype was recorded at least ten times. The chain has TRBV7-9 and TRBJ2-7, with D unresolved. The length of the CDR3 is 12 residues. Germline V gene data show CDR1 as SEHNR and CDR2 as FQNEAQ (reference sequence). V was trimmed by 6 bases and J by 1 base, leaving 7 bases between them. In DNA form, the CDR3 reads TGTGCCAGCAGTTTGAGGTCCTACGAGCAGTACTTC. Protein product: CASSLRSYEQYF.

V usage is TRBV5-1 and J usage is TRBJ2-3; 7 positions agree with TRBD2. Germline assignment: CDR1 SGHRS and CDR2 YFSETQ. This CDR3 contains 16 residues. After removal of 6 bases from V and 2 bases from J, the junction contained 12 bases not matched to a gene. The CDR3 here is CASTPHGDYPTDTQYF. Here the CDR3 DNA reads TGCGCCAGCACACCCCACGGGGACTACCCCACAGATACGCAGTATTTT.